These 14 T cell receptor beta chains were sequenced from one sample in a study of metastatic and nonmetastatic thyroid tumors (TCRdb year 2020). Before undergoing thyroid surgery, none of the patients had been given any kind of treatment. The library relied on PCR. The sequencer listed for this sample is Illumina HiSeq 4000. TCRdb redid the processing of the public reads, applying fastp at Q25 and MiXCR, and retained in-frame beta chains. This sample is represented by around 64,000 clones; about 4% of them were singletons. The top ten clonotypes cover approximately 20% of the sample. Material: blood. Source of these receptors: a female donor with papillary thyroid cancer or a benign thyroid nodule (not recorded which). Some clones in this sample may be carry-over from other donors' samples.

This clone was found many times. V and J are TRBV2 and TRBJ2-3; 7 nucleotides align to TRBD2. Germline-derived CDR1 and CDR2 are SNHLY and FYNNEI. J gave up 5 bases and V 2 bases, and 10 bases lay outside the gene matches. This CDR3 contains 16 residues. The CDR3 DNA reads TGTGCCAGCAGTGAAAGGGGACTACACACCGGAGATACGCAGTATTTT. Protein product: CASSERGLHTGDTQYF.

This clone was recorded at least ten times. This clone may be a read error of a much larger clone one base away. The sample has other DNA sequences that encode this CDR3 too. V gene TRBV6-1 combines with J gene TRBJ2-3; D not certain. Deletions cut 5 bases from V and 2 bases from J, with 14 bases between. This CDR3 has 15 amino acids. Germline V gene lookup returns CDR1 MNHNS and CDR2 SASEGT. CDR3 protein: CASSYLRSATDTQYF. As DNA, the CDR3 is TGTGCCAGCAGTTACCTTAGGAGCGCCACAGATACGCAGTATTTT.

This clone was detected many times. The chain has TRBV7-9 and TRBJ2-7; 7 nucleotides line up with TRBD2. Per germline, CDR1 SEHNR and CDR2 FQNEAQ (reference sequence). The CDR3 extends over 17 amino acids. The ends lost 5 bases at V and 6 bases at J; junction bases unmatched: 19. CDR3 sequence (DNA): TGTGCCAGCAGCCGCCCCAAGGGTCGGGAGGAATTAACCGAGCAGTACTTC. Translation: CASSRPKGREELTEQYF.

About this clone itself: A read error may be the cause here, since a much bigger clone is one base away. V usage is TRBV7-9 and J usage is TRBJ2-5; 8 nucleotides align to TRBD2. Per germline, CDR1 SEHNR and CDR2 FQNEAQ (reference sequence). Losses at the gene ends were 5 bases for V and 2 bases for J; bases not matched to a gene: 10. This CDR3 region has 16 residues. CDR3 loop: CASSDAGGAGQETQYF. The CDR3 nucleotides read TGTGCCAGCAGCGACGCGGGGGGAGCGGGACAAGAGACCCAGTACTTC.

Only a few counts were recorded for this clone. The chain couples TRBV24-1 to TRBJ2-1; 8 nucleotides align to TRBD2. Germline V CDR1 and CDR2: KGHDR, SFDVKD. The CDR3 runs 16 residues. The ends lost 5 bases at V and 6 bases at J; junction bases unmatched: 11. In nucleotides, the CDR3 is TGTGCCACCAGTGCCAGAGTTCGGGAGGGCTTCAATGAGCAGTTCTTC. Protein: CATSARVREGFNEQFF.

This clone was observed many times. The V call is TRBV6-2 or TRBV6-3, the J call TRBJ2-1, with a possible D match to TRBD1 (5 bases). The ends were cut back, 6 bases at V and 0 bases at J, with 9 bases in the middle. The CDR3 sequence is 14 residues long. Germline values: CDR1 MNHEY, CDR2 SVGEGT. The CDR3 nucleotides read TGTGCCAGCAGGCCCGACAGCTCCTACAATGAGCAGTTCTTC. This translates into CASRPDSSYNEQFF.

This clone turned up a few times. This may arise from a read error, as a much more abundant clone is one base away. J is TRBJ2-5 and V is TRBV6-1, with 8 bases lining up with TRBD1. CDR3 length: 15 residues. In germline, CDR1 is MNHNS, CDR2 SASEGT. J gave up 5 bases and V 5 bases, and 10 bases lay outside the gene matches. Here the CDR3 reads CASSYYGTGSETQYF. The CDR3 DNA follows: TGTGCCAGCAGTTATTACGGGACAGGCTCGGAGACCCAGTACTTC.

The chain uses TRBV11-2 and TRBJ1-2, with D uncertain. The V gene's germline CDR1 is SGHAT and CDR2 FQNNGV. V lost 2 bases, J lost 5 bases, and 9 bases lay in between. This CDR3 has 13 amino acids. The CDR3 DNA sequence: TGTGCCAGCAGCTTATATCTGGGTTATGGCTACACCTTC. The encoded protein is CASSLYLGYGYTF.

This clone was seen at least ten times. The rearrangement links TRBV20-1 to TRBJ2-1, with TRBD2 identical over 8 bases. This CDR3 has 14 residues. J gave up 6 bases and V 3 bases, and 7 bases lay outside the gene matches. Looked up from germline, CDR1 is DFQATT and CDR2 is SNEGSKA (reference sequence). Written as DNA, the CDR3 is TGCAGTGCTAGTTCGGGACTAGGAGGCAATGAGCAGTTCTTC. Protein sequence: CSASSGLGGNEQFF.

This clone was counted between two and nine times. The sample holds other DNA sequences that translate to the same CDR3. The chain employs TRBV28 and TRBJ2-2, with D possibly matching TRBD2 (6 bases). V lost 3 bases, J lost 7 bases, and 15 bases lay in between. The germline gives CDR1 MDHEN, CDR2 SYDVKM. This CDR3 has 15 amino acids. The CDR3 region is CASSLPEGLGGELFF. Here the CDR3 DNA reads TGTGCCAGCAGTTTGCCGGAGGGGCTCGGCGGGGAGCTGTTTTTT.

This clone was observed at least ten times. This chain links TRBV12-5 with TRBJ2-3; possibly TRBD2 for D (6 bases). There are 15 residues in the CDR3. CDR1 LGHNT and CDR2 FRNRAP come from the germline V gene. V was trimmed by 5 bases and J by 3 bases, leaving 15 bases between them. CDR3 nucleotide sequence: TGTGCTAGTGGTATTGATAGCGGATGGACAGATACGCAGTATTTT. Protein: CASGIDSGWTDTQYF.

This clone was counted at least ten times. The gene calls are TRBV9 and TRBJ2-2; 7 nucleotides agree with TRBD2. V shed 0 bases and J 2 bases; nucleotides not matched to a gene: 10. The germline CDR1 and CDR2 sequences are SGDLS and YYNGEE. This CDR3 contains 18 residues. This chain's CDR3 is CASSVGLAGLPNTGELFF. CDR3 coding DNA: TGTGCCAGCAGCGTAGGTCTGGCGGGACTACCTAACACCGGGGAGCTGTTTTTT.

This clone occurred a few times. A much larger clone differs from this one at a single base, so this may be a read error. The V and J genes are TRBV9 and TRBJ2-6; D is unclear. Per germline, CDR1 SGDLS and CDR2 YYNGEE. The length of the CDR3 is 16 residues. Here the CDR3 DNA reads TGTGCCAGCAGCGTAGGGCACCGCTCTGGGGACAACGTCCTGACTTTC. The encoded protein is CASSVGHRSGDNVLTF.

V gene TRBV10-2 combines with J gene TRBJ1-2; a possible D gene is TRBD1 (5 bases). The CDR3 has 12 residues. Trimming shortened V by 7 bases and J by 4 bases, and 10 bases separated the two germline ends. Germline CDR1 reads WSHSY; CDR2 reads SAAADI. The CDR3, as DNA: TGCGCCAGCACCCGAGACAGCTATGGCTACACCTTC. It yields the protein CASTRDSYGYTF.